One and the same sample provided the 24 T cell receptor beta chains below, sequenced in a study of T-cell memory formation after mild COVID-19. Via MiXCR, TCRdb re-called the 5' RACE reads, giving one row per CDR3 protein. The profile covers hundreds of thousands of distinct CDR3 sequences, with more than 15% appearing a single time and more than 10% taken by the ten largest. Input material: PBMCs or a T cell subset sorted from them (not recorded which). The receptor set was obtained from an adult woman who had mild COVID-19 (a few samples of this study predate the infection). Cell type and time point are not known.

This clonotype occurred a few times. V usage is TRBV29-1 and J usage is TRBJ2-3; perhaps TRBD2 as D (6 bases). V lost 4 bases and J lost 1, with 6 bases in between. The CDR3 consists of 12 residues. Looked up from germline, CDR1 is SQVTM and CDR2 is ANQGSEA. In DNA form, the CDR3 reads TGCAGCGTTGCTAGCGGCACAGATACGCAGTATTTT. This encodes CSVASGTDTQYF.

Turning to this clonotype: Germline is not matched at one junction end, which may reflect a read error. The rearrangement links TRBV19 to TRBJ1-5, with D unresolved. Per germline, CDR1 LNHDA and CDR2 SQIVND (reference sequence). The CDR3 extends over 14 amino acids. The CDR3 nucleotides read TGTGCCAGTAGTAATACGATCTTCAATCACCCCCAGCATTTT. This translates into CASSNTIFNHPQHF.

This clonotype was seen only a few times. The rearrangement links TRBV11-2 to TRBJ2-1, with a weak D call TRBD1 (5 bases). CDR3 length: 16 residues. Trimming pared 5 bases from V and 6 bases from J, leaving 20 bases between. Germline V gene sequence: CDR1 SGHAT, CDR2 FQNNGV. In nucleotides, the CDR3 is TGTGCCAGCAGCGCTATGACAGAATCAAGGGCCAATGAGCAGTTCTTC. It yields the protein CASSAMTESRANEQFF.

This clonotype was recorded a few times. This chain uses TRBV29-1 with TRBJ2-7; D ambiguous. Trimming left V 4 bases short and J 0 bases short, with 13 bases between. Germline CDR1 SQVTM, CDR2 ANQGSEA. CDR3 length: 14 amino acids. The CDR3 here is CSVAGWGLSYEQYF. Written as DNA, the CDR3 is TGCAGCGTTGCCGGTTGGGGTCTCTCCTACGAGCAGTACTTC.

This chain uses TRBV7-8 with TRBJ2-3; TRBD1 aligns across 7 bases. The trim removed 3 bases at V and 2 bases at J, leaving 8 bases unmatched. Germline V gives CDR1 SGHVS, CDR2 FQNEAQ. The CDR3 runs to 16 residues. The CDR3 sequence is CASSLGRGSHTDTQYF. CDR3 DNA: TGTGCCAGCAGCTTGGGCAGGGGGAGCCACACAGATACGCAGTATTTT.

This clonotype was recorded many times. V usage is TRBV7-2 and J usage is TRBJ2-7, with D uncertain. The V end lost 3 bases, the J end lost 5 bases, and 5 bases lay between the germline ends. Germline V gives CDR1 SGHTA, CDR2 FQGNSA. The CDR3 sequence is 11 residues long. Here the CDR3 reads CASSFNHEQYF. The CDR3 DNA follows: TGTGCCAGCAGCTTTAACCACGAGCAGTACTTC.

This clonotype was seen a few times. The genes are TRBV20-1 and TRBJ2-5; 9 bases are a match to TRBD2. The CDR3 length is 15 residues. Looked up from germline, CDR1 is DFQATT and CDR2 is SNEGSKA (reference sequence). Losses at the gene ends were 5 bases for V and 3 bases for J; bases not matched to a gene: 10. The CDR3 loop is CSACIAGDREETQYF. The CDR3 nucleotides are TGCAGTGCTTGTATAGCGGGAGATCGTGAAGAGACCCAGTACTTC.

Ten or more counts support this clonotype. V usage is TRBV11-2 and J usage is TRBJ2-1; 12 bases fit TRBD2. CDR3 size: 17 residues. V shed 4 bases and J 5 bases; nucleotides not matched to a gene: 9. Germline CDR1 and CDR2: SGHAT and FQNNGV. CDR3 residues: CASSSQRLAGGNNEQFF. Here the CDR3 DNA reads TGTGCCAGCAGCTCCCAGCGGCTAGCGGGGGGGAACAATGAGCAGTTCTTC.

The rearrangement uses TRBV7-9 and TRBJ2-5; TRBD2 aligns across 8 bases. With 1 base clipped from V and 2 bases from J, the junction kept 6 bases outside the gene matches. The CDR3 has 16 amino acids. Per the germline V gene, CDR1 is SEHNR and CDR2 is FQNEAQ (reference sequence). The CDR3 DNA is TGTGCCAGCAGCTTAGGACCGCGGGGGGAACAAGAGACCCAGTACTTC. It yields the protein CASSLGPRGEQETQYF.

This sequence joins TRBV5-1 and TRBJ2-1, with D possibly being TRBD1 (6 bases). Trimming stripped 4 bases from V and 7 bases from J, with 12 bases between. The CDR3 contains 13 residues. The germline CDR1 and CDR2 sequences are SGHRS and YFSETQ. CDR3 DNA sequence: TGCGCCAGCAGCCCAGGGGTGGGAAATGAGCAGTTCTTC. Its protein is CASSPGVGNEQFF.

The V call is TRBV4-1, the J call TRBJ2-1, with D perhaps TRBD1 or TRBD2 (5 bases each). Germline CDR1 and CDR2: MGHRA and YSYEKL. The CDR3 length is 16 residues. Deletions cut 2 bases from V and 5 bases from J, with 16 bases between. The DNA for the CDR3 is TGCGCCAGCAGCCAACCCGCCCGAGGGGCCCACAATGAGCAGTTCTTC. Its translation is CASSQPARGAHNEQFF.

This clonotype came up a few times. The J gene is TRBJ2-3, the V gene TRBV20-1; weak D call: TRBD2 (5 bases). Germline V CDR1 and CDR2: DFQATT, SNEGSKA (reference sequence). The length of the CDR3 is 16 residues. Trimming left V 0 bases short and J 5 bases short, with 18 bases between. CDR3 region: CSARDLWSREIDTQYF. The CDR3 DNA is TGCAGTGCTAGAGACCTGTGGTCTCGGGAAATAGATACGCAGTATTTT.

This chain joins TRBV7-9 and TRBJ1-1; no clear D gene. The CDR3 consists of 13 residues. Germline values: CDR1 SEHNR, CDR2 FQNEAQ (reference sequence). V was trimmed by 6 bases and J by 3 bases, leaving 11 bases between them. As DNA, the CDR3 is TGTGCCAGCAGATTCGGACTTTACACTGAAGCTTTCTTT. Translation gives CASRFGLYTEAFF.

In this sample, this clonotype turned up a few times. V usage is TRBV7-2 and J usage is TRBJ2-5; D may correspond to TRBD1 or TRBD2 (5 bases each). V was shortened by 2 bases and J by 5 bases, with 12 bases between the two germline ends. CDR3 length: 14 residues. The V gene's germline CDR1 is SGHTA and CDR2 FQGNSA. CDR3 region: CASSLFGARETQYF. Written as DNA, the CDR3 is TGTGCCAGCAGCTTATTCGGGGCCAGGGAGACCCAGTACTTC.

The chain recombines TRBV11-2 with TRBJ2-2; 7 positions match TRBD2. Germline V lookup: CDR1 SGHAT, CDR2 FQNNGV. The CDR3 consists of 16 residues. V dropped 0 bases and J dropped 6; count of bases not matched to a gene: 7. CDR3 loop: CASSLDLAVVAGELFF. CDR3 bases: TGTGCCAGCAGCTTAGATCTAGCGGTAGTCGCCGGGGAGCTGTTTTTT.

The chain has TRBV6-1 and TRBJ2-3; the D call may be TRBD1 or TRBD2 (5 bases each). Deletions cut 9 bases from V and 0 bases from J, with 31 bases between. The CDR3 runs 20 residues. Germline V lookup: CDR1 MNHNS, CDR2 SASEGT. DNA of the CDR3: TGTGCCAGACGCCTGGGACGCAGGTTACCCCGACTTGGTAGCACAGATACGCAGTATTTT. It is translated as CARRLGRRLPRLGSTDTQYF.

The gene calls are TRBV6-5 and TRBJ1-2, with D possibly being TRBD1 (6 bases). The CDR3 totals 16 residues. CDR1 and CDR2 from the germline V gene are MNHEY and SVGAGI. Trimming removed 6 bases from V and 0 bases from J, with 17 bases in between. The CDR3 DNA reads as TGTGCCAGCAGCCGCGCTTGGGGGCAGCCTAACTATGGCTACACCTTC. This encodes CASSRAWGQPNYGYTF.

About this clonotype: The junction shows a germline mismatch at one end, possibly a read error. The chain couples TRBV6-5 to TRBJ2-3, with 12 bases fitting TRBD2. Germline V gene lookup returns CDR1 MNHEY and CDR2 SVGAGI. The CDR3 length is 17 residues. In DNA form, the CDR3 reads TGTGCCGGCAGTTACCCCGGACTAGCGGGGAGCACAGATACGCAGTATTTT. This gives the protein CAGSYPGLAGSTDTQYF.

This clonotype was seen a few times. This sequence joins TRBV12-3 or TRBV12-4 and TRBJ2-7; D is unclear. CDR3 length equals 14 residues. V lost 2 bases, J lost 4 bases, and 12 bases lay in between. The DNA for the CDR3 is TGTGCCAGCAGTTTATTCGGATCCGCGTACGAGCAGTACTTC. Translation: CASSLFGSAYEQYF.

This clonotype occurred a few times. The chain uses TRBV20-1 and TRBJ2-1, with 10 nucleotides matching TRBD1. Germline assignment: CDR1 DFQATT and CDR2 SNEGSKA (reference sequence). The V gene end was trimmed by 3 bases and the J gene end by 9 bases; junction bases not matched to a gene: 14. The CDR3 runs 16 residues. CDR3 loop: CSASSNDRGRGPEQFF. In DNA, the CDR3 is TGCAGTGCTAGCAGTAATGACAGGGGGCGAGGGCCTGAGCAGTTCTTC.

A few counts support this clonotype. The gene calls are TRBV12-3 or TRBV12-4 and TRBJ1-4; D not resolved. The V end lost 3 bases, the J end lost 6 bases, and 14 bases lay between the germline ends. This CDR3 has 15 residues. CDR3 protein: CASSFNFGVDEKLFF. The CDR3, as DNA: TGTGCCAGCAGTTTTAATTTCGGGGTCGATGAAAAACTGTTTTTT.

V and J are TRBV6-5 and TRBJ2-3, with unresolved D. CDR1 is MNHEY, CDR2 SVGAGI, per germline. V was clipped by 6 bases and J by 0 bases, with 10 bases between them. The length of the CDR3 is 14 residues. Written as DNA, the CDR3 is TGTGCCAGCAGGCGTGGGATTAGCACAGATACGCAGTATTTT. It yields the protein CASRRGISTDTQYF.

The chain carries TRBV7-2 and TRBJ2-3, with D unclear. V was pared by 3 bases and J by 4 bases, with 8 bases between. The germline gives CDR1 SGHTA, CDR2 FQGNSA. The CDR3 loop spans 13 amino acids. Here the CDR3 DNA reads TGTGCCAGCAGCTTTCTAGGGCCAGATACGCAGTATTTT. Translation: CASSFLGPDTQYF. Drawing the rest from reference TRBV7-2 and TRBJ2-3, the complete variable domain is GAGVSQSPSNKVTEKGKDVELRCDPISGHTALYWYRQSLGQGLEFLIYFQGNSAPDKSGLPSDRFSAERTGGSVSTLTIQRTQQEDSAVYLCASSFLGPDTQYFGPGTRLTVL.

The chain is built from TRBV7-3 and TRBJ2-5; D is unclear. Germline V gene lookup returns CDR1 SGHTA and CDR2 FQGTGA. The CDR3 sequence is 15 residues long. Trimming pared 0 bases from V and 2 bases from J, leaving 10 bases between. CDR3 protein: CASSLTPGLQETQYF. DNA of the CDR3: TGTGCCAGCAGCTTAACGCCCGGGTTGCAAGAGACCCAGTACTTC. The full variable domain, with the rest looked up from reference TRBV7-3 and TRBJ2-5, is GAGVSQTPSNKVTEKGKYVELRCDPISGHTALYWYRQSLGQGPEFLIYFQGTGAADDSGLPNDRFFAVRPEGSVSTLKIQRTERGDSAVYLCASSLTPGLQETQYFGPGTRLLVL.